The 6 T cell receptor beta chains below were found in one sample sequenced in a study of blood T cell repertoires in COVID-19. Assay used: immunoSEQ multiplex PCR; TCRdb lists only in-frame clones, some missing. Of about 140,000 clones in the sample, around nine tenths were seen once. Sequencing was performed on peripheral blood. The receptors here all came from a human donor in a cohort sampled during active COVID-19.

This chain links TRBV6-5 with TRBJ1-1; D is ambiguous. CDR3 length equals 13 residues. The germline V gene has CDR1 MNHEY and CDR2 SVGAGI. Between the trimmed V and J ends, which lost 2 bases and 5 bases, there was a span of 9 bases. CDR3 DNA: TGTGCCAGCAGTTACGCCCCGAGGACTGAAGCTTTCTTT. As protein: CASSYAPRTEAFF.

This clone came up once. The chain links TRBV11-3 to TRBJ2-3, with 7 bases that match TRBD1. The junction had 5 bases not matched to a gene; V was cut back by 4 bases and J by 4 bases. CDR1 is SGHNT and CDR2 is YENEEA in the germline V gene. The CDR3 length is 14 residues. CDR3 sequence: CASSSRQGADTQYF. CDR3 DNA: TGTGCCAGCAGCTCCCGACAGGGCGCAGATACGCAGTATTTT.

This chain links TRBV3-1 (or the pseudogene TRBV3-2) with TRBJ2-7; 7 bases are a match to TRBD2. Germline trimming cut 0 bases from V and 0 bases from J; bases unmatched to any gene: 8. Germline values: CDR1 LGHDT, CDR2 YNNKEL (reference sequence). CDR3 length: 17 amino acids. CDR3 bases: TGTGCCAGCAGCCAAGAGGTGGACGGGAGGCCCTCCTACGAGCAGTACTTC. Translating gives CASSQEVDGRPSYEQYF.

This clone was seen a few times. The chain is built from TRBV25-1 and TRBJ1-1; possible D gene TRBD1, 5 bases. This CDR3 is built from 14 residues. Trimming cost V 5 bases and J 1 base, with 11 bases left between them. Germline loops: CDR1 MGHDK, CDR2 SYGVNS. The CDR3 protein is CASSQAGSNTEAFF. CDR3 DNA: TGTGCCAGCAGTCAGGCAGGGTCGAACACTGAAGCTTTCTTT.

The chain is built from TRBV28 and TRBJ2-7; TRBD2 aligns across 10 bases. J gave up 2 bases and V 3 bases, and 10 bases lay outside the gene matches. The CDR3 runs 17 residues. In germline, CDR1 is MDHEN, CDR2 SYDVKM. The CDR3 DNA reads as TGTGCCAGCAGTTTGCCCCCCAGGCTAGCGGGAGCCTACGAGCAGTACTTC. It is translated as CASSLPPRLAGAYEQYF.

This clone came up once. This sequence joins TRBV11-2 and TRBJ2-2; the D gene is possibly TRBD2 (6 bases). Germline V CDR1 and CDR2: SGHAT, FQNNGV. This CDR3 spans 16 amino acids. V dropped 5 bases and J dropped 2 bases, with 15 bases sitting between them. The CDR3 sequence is CASSPRRRGNTGELFF. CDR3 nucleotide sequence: TGTGCCAGCAGCCCCCGACGGCGGGGAAACACCGGGGAGCTGTTTTTT. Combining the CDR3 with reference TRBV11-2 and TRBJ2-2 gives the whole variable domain EAGVAQSPRYKIIEKRQSVAFWCNPISGHATLYWYQQILGQGPKLLIQFQNNGVVDDSQLPKDRFSAERLKGVDSTLKIQPAKLEDSAVYLCASSPRRRGNTGELFFGEGSRLTVL.